The source of this TCR beta chain is a study of T cell repertoires in cytomegalovirus infection. Study summary: TCR beta signatures that were public indicated CMV infection and matching HLA type.

Germline-derived CDR1 and CDR2 are MNHNY and SVGAGI (reference sequence). The V gene lost 2 bases and the J gene lost 5 bases, with 7 bases spanning the gap. This CDR3 is 12 amino acids long. This clonotype was recorded a few times. Its target is not known. TCRdb processed the reads anew with MiXCR; each CDR3 protein has one entry. The table lists fewer than 1,000,000 distinct CDR3 sequences, less than 35% of them singletons. V and J are TRBV6-6 and TRBJ2-7; maybe TRBD2 (5 bases). The source was cultured CD8+ T cells from PBMCs, collected from culture after CMV antigen stimulation. The clonotype was recovered from a human donor in good health (CMV status not recorded). Some clones in this sample may be carry-over from other donors' samples. The CDR3 region is CASSYTGNEQYF. The CDR3 DNA follows: TGTGCCAGCAGTTACACGGGGAACGAGCAGTACTTC.